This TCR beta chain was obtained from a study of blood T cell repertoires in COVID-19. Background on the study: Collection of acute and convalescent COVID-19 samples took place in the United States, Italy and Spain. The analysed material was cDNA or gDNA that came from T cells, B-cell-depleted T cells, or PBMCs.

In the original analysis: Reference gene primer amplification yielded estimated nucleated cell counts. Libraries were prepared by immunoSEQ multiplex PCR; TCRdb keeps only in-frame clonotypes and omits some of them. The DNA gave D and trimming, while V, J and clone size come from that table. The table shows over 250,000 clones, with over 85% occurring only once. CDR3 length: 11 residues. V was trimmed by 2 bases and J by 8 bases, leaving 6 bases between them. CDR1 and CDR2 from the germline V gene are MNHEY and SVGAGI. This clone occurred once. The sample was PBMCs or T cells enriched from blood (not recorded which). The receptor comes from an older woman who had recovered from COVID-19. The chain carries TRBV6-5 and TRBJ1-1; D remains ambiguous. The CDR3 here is CASSYVGEAFF. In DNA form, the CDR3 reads TGTGCCAGCAGTTACGTCGGGGAAGCTTTCTTT.